Listed below are T cell receptor beta chains from one sample, sequenced in a study of glioma-infiltrating T cells. TCRdb analysed the multiplex PCR reads with MiXCR anew, one entry per CDR3 protein. The sample lists approximately 110,000 distinct CDR3 sequences, around 23% occurring once. Sequenced sample: glioma tissue, nonneoplastic brain tissue, or PBMCs (not recorded which). These receptor sequences come from a human donor with low-grade glioma or glioblastoma, undergoing nonglioma brain surgery, or in good health (not recorded which). The CDR3 runs from the conserved cysteine through the conserved F or W. The D gene is left open where the match is weak. Some rows mark clone size as missing; the rest say once, few, many or name a class of expanded clone.

NA,TRBV28,14,many,TRBJ2-7,TGTGCCAGCAGCCTCCCACGGGGACTCTACGAGCAGTACTTC,CASSLPRGLYEQYF
NA,TRBV6-1,18,many,TRBJ2-1,TGTGCCAGCAGCCCCTTATTCAAACTACACCGAACTGACAATGAGCAGTTCTTC,CASSPLFKLHRTDNEQFF
TRBD1,TRBV4-2,18,many,TRBJ2-6,TGTGCCAGCAGCCCAACCGGGACAGGGGTCTCTGGGGCCAACGTCCTGACTTTC,CASSPTGTGVSGANVLTF
TRBD1,TRBV10-3,11,NA,TRBJ2-1,TGTGCCACGAGGACAGGCAATGAGCAGTTCTTC,CATRTGNEQFF
TRBD2,TRBV2,13,many,TRBJ2-1,TGTGCCAGCGTAGCGGGAGGATACAATGTGCAGTTCTTC,CASVAGGYNVQFF
TRBD1,TRBV14,15,many,TRBJ2-5,TGTGCCAGCAGCCCATGGGACAGGGGGCAAGAGACCCAGTACTTC,CASSPWDRGQETQYF
NA,TRBV12-5,13,NA,TRBJ1-1,TGTGCTAGTGGTTTAAGGCAGAACACTGAAGCTTTCTTT,CASGLRQNTEAFF
NA,TRBV4-3,15,many,TRBJ2-7,TGCGCCAGCAGCCAAGCGAACAGCTATTCCTACGAGCAGTACTTC,CASSQANSYSYEQYF
TRBD1,TRBV7-9,17,NA,TRBJ2-5,TGTGCCAGGAGCCCATGGACAGGGGGCGTATTAAGGGAGACCCAGTACTTC,CARSPWTGGVLRETQYF
NA,TRBV4-3,15,many,TRBJ2-7,TGCGCCAGCAGCCTAAGCGTCGGGAATAGCTACGAGCAGTACTTC,CASSLSVGNSYEQYF
NA,TRBV6-1,13,NA,TRBJ2-1,TGTGCCACCACCCCCAGACAGTACTACGAGCAGTTCTTC,CATTPRQYYEQFF
NA,TRBV9,16,NA,TRBJ1-3,TGTGCCAGCAGCTCGCTCCCGGGGGACTCTGGAAACACCATATATTTT,CASSSLPGDSGNTIYF
TRBD2,TRBV7-2,16,many,TRBJ2-3,TGTGCCAGCAGCTTCCCTGAGCGGGAGCAAGAAGATACGCAGTATTTT,CASSFPEREQEDTQYF
TRBD2,TRBV29-1,15,many,TRBJ2-1,TGCAGCGTTGAGCCCGGGAGCGGGAGAAGGAGTGAGCAGTTCTTC,CSVEPGSGRRSEQFF
TRBD1,TRBV29-1,14,few,TRBJ1-2,TGCAGCGTTGAGTCGGCCATGAGGGGGCTGGGCTACACCTTC,CSVESAMRGLGYTF
NA,TRBV12-3/TRBV12-4,14,NA,TRBJ1-6,TGTGCCAGCAGTTTTCGGGGCCCCCTTTATCCCCTCCACTTT,CASSFRGPLYPLHF
TRBD2,TRBV27,15,NA,TRBJ2-7,TGTGCCAGCAGTTTAACTCCAGGGAGGGTGTACGAGCAGTACTTC,CASSLTPGRVYEQYF
NA,TRBV7-2,13,many,TRBJ1-1,TGTGCCAGCAGCTTGACTCGGGAGGCTGAAGCTTTCTTT,CASSLTREAEAFF
TRBD1,TRBV7-2,14,many,TRBJ2-7,TGTGCCAGCCGCCAGACAGGGGGCGTCTACGAGCAGTACTTC,CASRQTGGVYEQYF
TRBD2,TRBV18,17,NA,TRBJ2-1,TGTGACAGCTCAGCCGGGACTAGCGGTTCAGGTGGGAATGAGCAGTTCTTC,CDSSAGTSGSGGNEQFF
NA,TRBV7-9,15,many,TRBJ2-5,TGTGCCAGCAGCTTAGTTGGGAGCCGGCAAGAGACCCAGTACTTC,CASSLVGSRQETQYF
NA,TRBV10-3,12,many,TRBJ2-1,TGTGCCATCAGTGCCCAGTACAATGAGCAGTTCTTC,CAISAQYNEQFF
NA,TRBV12-3/TRBV12-4,13,many,TRBJ2-5,TGTGCCAGCAGTAAGGCTATTCAAGAGACCCAGTACTTC,CASSKAIQETQYF
NA,TRBV29-1,13,NA,TRBJ2-1,TGCAGCGTTGATCGGGGATACATGGGTGAGCAGTTCTTC,CSVDRGYMGEQFF
TRBD2,TRBV2,15,NA,TRBJ2-1,TGTGCCAGCAGGGCGACTAGCGGGACCTACAATGAGCAGTTCTTC,CASRATSGTYNEQFF